The rows below give T cell receptor beta chains drawn from one sample of a study of cytomegalovirus exposure and HLA in healthy donors. This table comes from immunoSEQ multiplex PCR, and its TCRdb copy is limited to in-frame clones, with some not included. The top ten clones hold roughly 5% of a sample with about 100,000 clones, around 80% of them seen once. Specimen: PBMCs. The receptors stem from a female donor in good health and CMV-seropositive. Each CDR3 is given with its conserved first and last residue. The order of the fields is J gene, clone size, V gene, D gene, CDR3 protein, CDR3 DNA. A D gene is named only where the DNA matches it firmly. Clone size is given for some rows only: seen once, a few or many times, or a class if the clone is expanded.

>TRBJ1-6|-|TRBV5-1|TRBD1
CASSVGQEDNSPLHF
TGCGCCAGCAGCGTGGGACAGGAGGATAATTCACCCCTCCACTTT
>TRBJ2-5|-|TRBV27|-
CASSLRGQETQYF
TGTGCCAGCAGTTTAAGGGGCCAAGAGACCCAGTACTTC
>TRBJ2-1|-|TRBV6-6|TRBD2
CASSYSGGRDNEQFF
TGTGCCAGCAGTTACTCGGGCGGGAGAGACAATGAGCAGTTCTTC
>TRBJ2-1|-|TRBV15|TRBD2
CATSGLTGTSGRFYNEQFF
TGTGCCACCAGCGGACTGACCGGGACTAGCGGGAGGTTTTACAATGAGCAGTTCTTC
>TRBJ2-7|-|TRBV6-1|-
CASSEALRLNLTPTYEQYF
TGTGCCAGCAGTGAAGCGCTAAGACTCAATTTGACCCCTACCTACGAGCAGTACTTC
>TRBJ1-1|-|TRBV30|TRBD1
CAWSLLGQGLRQAFF
TGTGCCTGGAGTCTCTTGGGACAGGGCTTACGACAAGCTTTCTTT
>TRBJ2-1|-|TRBV7-9|-
CASSFGSGGYNEQFF
TGTGCCAGCAGCTTTGGCAGCGGCGGATACAATGAGCAGTTCTTC
>TRBJ2-7|-|TRBV7-8|-
CASSLLAISYEQYF
TGTGCCAGCAGCTTATTAGCAATCTCCTACGAGCAGTACTTC
>TRBJ2-7|-|TRBV5-1|TRBD2
CASSLELAGGRYEQYF
TGCGCCAGCAGCTTAGAACTAGCGGGAGGCCGATACGAGCAGTACTTC
>TRBJ2-5|-|TRBV9|-
CASSPRGGVGETQYF
TGTGCCAGCAGCCCCCGAGGGGGGGTTGGGGAGACCCAGTACTTC
>TRBJ2-1|-|TRBV7-2|TRBD1
CASSFGTGGREQFF
TGTGCCAGCAGCTTCGGGACAGGGGGCCGGGAGCAGTTCTTC
>TRBJ2-2|-|TRBV5-1|TRBD1
CASSSTGGVGTGELFF
TGCGCCAGCAGCAGTACAGGGGGCGTCGGCACCGGGGAGCTGTTTTTT
>TRBJ2-7|-|TRBV7-3|TRBD1
CASSAMTGGGGEQYF
TGTGCCAGCAGCGCAATGACAGGGGGTGGTGGAGAGCAGTACTTC
>TRBJ1-1|-|TRBV19|-
CATHSQGIVQINTEAFF
TGTGCCACTCATTCACAGGGAATTGTGCAGATAAACACTGAAGCTTTCTTT
>TRBJ2-3|-|TRBV5-1|-
CASSLDGDSRLTDTQYF
TGCGCCAGCAGCTTGGATGGGGACTCCAGACTAACAGATACGCAGTATTTT
>TRBJ2-7|-|TRBV19|TRBD2
CASSIRLANEQYF
TGTGCCAGTAGTATTAGACTAGCTAACGAGCAGTACTTC
>TRBJ1-2|medium-sized|TRBV9|-
CASSGSGTTANYGYTF
TGTGCCAGCAGCGGCTCGGGGACAACCGCTAACTATGGCTACACCTTC
>TRBJ1-3|-|TRBV7-8|-
CASSPVEASGNTIYF
TGTGCCAGCAGCCCTGTCGAGGCATCTGGAAACACCATATATTTT
>TRBJ1-1|-|TRBV29-1|-
CSVDTGSTEAFF
TGCAGCGTTGATACAGGGAGTACTGAAGCTTTCTTT
>TRBJ1-2|-|TRBV6-1|-
CASSEADRTHYGYTF
TGTGCCAGCAGTGAGGCAGACAGGACCCACTATGGCTACACCTTC
>TRBJ1-2|-|TRBV4-2|TRBD1
CASRGGLIWGYTF
TGTGCCAGCCGAGGGGGCTTAATATGGGGCTACACCTTC
>TRBJ2-1|-|TRBV11-2|TRBD2
CASSYRTSGTTDEQFF
TGTGCCAGCAGCTACAGGACTAGCGGGACTACCGATGAGCAGTTCTTC
>TRBJ1-5|few|TRBV2|-
CASSTGPTGQPQHF
TGTGCCAGCTCTACCGGACCTACGGGGCAGCCCCAGCATTTT
>TRBJ1-5|few|TRBV6-5|-
CASSYSRGLNQPQHF
TGTGCCAGCAGTTACTCGAGGGGACTCAATCAGCCCCAGCATTTT
>TRBJ2-5|few|TRBV11-2|-
CASSFQGGWETQYF
TGTGCCAGCAGCTTTCAGGGAGGTTGGGAGACCCAGTACTTC
>TRBJ2-7|-|TRBV7-6|-
CASSSTSASEQYF
TGTGCCAGCAGCTCGACTAGTGCGAGCGAGCAGTACTTC
>TRBJ1-1|-|TRBV27|-
CASSSYRRGAVGTEAFF
TGTGCCAGCAGCTCTTACCGTCGGGGGGCGGTGGGCACTGAAGCTTTCTTT
>TRBJ2-3|-|TRBV5-1|TRBD1
CASSTTGGSTDTQYF
TGCGCCAGCAGCACGACAGGGGGGAGCACAGATACGCAGTATTTT
>TRBJ2-5|few|TRBV21-1|-
CASRKVQGFQETQYF
TGTGCCAGCAGAAAGGTACAGGGTTTCCAAGAGACCCAGTACTTC
>TRBJ2-7|-|TRBV29-1|TRBD1
CSVETGVTYEQYF
TGCAGCGTTGAAACAGGGGTTACCTACGAGCAGTACTTC
>TRBJ1-1|-|TRBV2|-
CASSVQGNTEAFF
TGTGCCAGCAGTGTACAGGGTAACACTGAAGCTTTCTTT